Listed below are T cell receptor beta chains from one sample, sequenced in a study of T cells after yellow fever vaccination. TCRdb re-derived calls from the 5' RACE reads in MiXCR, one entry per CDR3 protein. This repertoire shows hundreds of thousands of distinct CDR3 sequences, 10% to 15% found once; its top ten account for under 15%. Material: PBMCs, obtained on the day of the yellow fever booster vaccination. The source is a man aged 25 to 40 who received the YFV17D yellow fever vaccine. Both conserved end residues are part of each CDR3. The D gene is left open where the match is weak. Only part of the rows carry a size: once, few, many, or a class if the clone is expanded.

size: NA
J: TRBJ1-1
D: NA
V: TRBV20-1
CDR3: CSASHRKGNTEAFF
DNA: TGCAGTGCTAGCCATAGGAAGGGGAACACTGAAGCTTTCTTT

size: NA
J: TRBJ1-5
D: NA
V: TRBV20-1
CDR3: CSARGQISNQPQHF
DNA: TGCAGTGCCCGAGGTCAGATTAGCAATCAGCCCCAGCATTTT

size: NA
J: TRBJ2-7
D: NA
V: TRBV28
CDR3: CASMMTEPYEQYF
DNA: TGTGCCAGCATGATGACCGAACCCTACGAGCAGTACTTC

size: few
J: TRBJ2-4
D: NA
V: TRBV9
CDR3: CASNPPTGPLAKNIQYF
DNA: TGTGCCAGCAACCCTCCTACTGGACCATTAGCCAAAAACATTCAGTACTTC

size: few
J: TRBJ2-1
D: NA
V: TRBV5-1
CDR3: CASSLDKNEQFF
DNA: TGCGCCAGCAGCTTGGATAAAAATGAGCAGTTCTTC

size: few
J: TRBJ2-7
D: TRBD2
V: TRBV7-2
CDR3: CASSGLGGGWIEQYF
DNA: TGTGCCAGCAGCGGCTTGGGGGGGGGGTGGATCGAGCAGTACTTC

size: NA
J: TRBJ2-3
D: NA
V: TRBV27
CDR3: CASSSLRGGQYF
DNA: TGTGCCAGCAGTTCCCTGAGAGGGGGGCAGTATTTT

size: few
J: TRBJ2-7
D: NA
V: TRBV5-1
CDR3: CASSWSQPGPLGEQYF
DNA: TGCGCCAGCAGCTGGTCCCAGCCGGGACCCTTGGGGGAGCAGTACTTC

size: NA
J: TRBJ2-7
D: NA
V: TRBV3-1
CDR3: CASSPLGGITYEQYF
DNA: TGTGCCAGCAGCCCTCTTGGCGGAATTACCTACGAGCAGTACTTC

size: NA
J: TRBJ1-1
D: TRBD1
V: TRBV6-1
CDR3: CASGQGRMKTEAFF
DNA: TGTGCCAGCGGACAGGGTCGAATGAAGACTGAAGCTTTCTTT

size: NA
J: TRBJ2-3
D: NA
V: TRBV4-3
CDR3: CASSQEGPSGASTDTQYF
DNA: TGCGCCAGCAGCCAAGAGGGTCCGAGCGGAGCTAGCACAGATACGCAGTATTTT

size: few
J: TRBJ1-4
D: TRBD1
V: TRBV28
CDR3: CASRETGGNEKLFF
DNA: TGTGCCAGCAGAGAAACAGGGGGTAATGAAAAACTGTTTTTT

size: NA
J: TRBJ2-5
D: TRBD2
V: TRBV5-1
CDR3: CASSPGTSGLETQYF
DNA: TGCGCCAGCAGCCCGGGGACTAGCGGGTTGGAGACCCAGTACTTC

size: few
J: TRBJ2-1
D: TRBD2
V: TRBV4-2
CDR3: CASSQVTIGGLAEKFF
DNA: TGTGCCAGCAGCCAAGTTACCATCGGTGGGCTAGCGGAGAAATTCTTC

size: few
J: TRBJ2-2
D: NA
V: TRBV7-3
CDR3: CASSSRLMSGELFF
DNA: TGTGCCAGCAGCTCCCGACTTATGTCCGGGGAGCTGTTTTTT

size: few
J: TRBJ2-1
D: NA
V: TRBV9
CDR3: CASSVADSQQFF
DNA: TGTGCCAGCAGCGTAGCGGATAGCCAGCAGTTCTTC

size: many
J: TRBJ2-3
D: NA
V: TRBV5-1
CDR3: CASSSPSPSSAVGTDTQYF
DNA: TGCGCCAGCAGCTCGCCGTCTCCGTCTAGCGCAGTCGGCACAGATACGCAGTATTTT

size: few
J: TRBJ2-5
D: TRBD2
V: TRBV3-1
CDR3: CASSRSGRSETQYF
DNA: TGTGCCAGCAGCCGAAGCGGGAGATCAGAGACCCAGTACTTC

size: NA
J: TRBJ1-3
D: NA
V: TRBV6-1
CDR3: CASSRRQGSGNTIYF
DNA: TGTGCCAGCAGCCGAAGACAAGGGTCTGGAAACACCATATATTTT

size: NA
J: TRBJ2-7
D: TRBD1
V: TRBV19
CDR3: CASSNRDSSYEQYF
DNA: TGTGCCAGTAGTAACCGGGACAGCTCCTACGAGCAGTACTTC

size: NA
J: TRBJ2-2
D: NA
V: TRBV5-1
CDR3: CASSLRGAYTGELFF
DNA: TGCGCCAGCAGCTTGCGAGGGGCCTACACCGGGGAGCTGTTTTTT

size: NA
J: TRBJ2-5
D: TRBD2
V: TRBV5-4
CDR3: CASSLRSGPGGAQETQYF
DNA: TGTGCCAGCAGCCTGCGTAGCGGGCCCGGCGGGGCGCAAGAGACCCAGTACTTC

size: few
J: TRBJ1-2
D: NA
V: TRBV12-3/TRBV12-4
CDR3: CASSPDIFYGYTF
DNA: TGTGCCAGCAGTCCAGACATCTTCTATGGCTACACCTTC

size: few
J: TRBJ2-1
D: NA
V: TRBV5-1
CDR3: CASSLEANSYNEQFF
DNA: TGCGCCAGCAGCTTGGAAGCGAACTCCTACAATGAGCAGTTCTTC

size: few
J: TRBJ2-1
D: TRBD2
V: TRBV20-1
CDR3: CSLVAGGGYNEQFF
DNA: TGCAGTCTAGTAGCGGGAGGCGGCTACAATGAGCAGTTCTTC

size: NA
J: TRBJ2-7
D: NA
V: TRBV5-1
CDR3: CASSFDARGGEQYF
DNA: TGCGCCAGCAGCTTCGACGCCAGGGGTGGGGAGCAGTACTTC

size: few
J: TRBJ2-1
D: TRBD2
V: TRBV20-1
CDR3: CSARTSGTPRSYNEQFF
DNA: TGCAGTGCCCGGACTAGCGGGACCCCACGCTCCTACAATGAGCAGTTCTTC

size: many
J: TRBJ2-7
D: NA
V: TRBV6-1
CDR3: CASCWDLTMCEQYF
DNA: TGTGCCAGCTGCTGGGACCTAACGATGTGTGAGCAGTACTTC

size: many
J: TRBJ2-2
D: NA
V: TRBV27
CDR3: CASSLRRTGELFF
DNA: TGTGCCAGCAGTTTAAGGAGAACCGGGGAGCTGTTTTTT

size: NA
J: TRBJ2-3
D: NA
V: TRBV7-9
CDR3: CASSLESGAVTDTQYF
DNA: TGTGCCAGCAGCTTAGAATCGGGAGCAGTCACAGATACGCAGTATTTT

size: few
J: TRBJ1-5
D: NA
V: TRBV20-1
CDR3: CSATAYNQPQHF
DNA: TGCAGTGCTACTGCCTACAATCAGCCCCAGCATTTT

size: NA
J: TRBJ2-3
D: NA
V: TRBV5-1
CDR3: CASSLGRQNTDTQYF
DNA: TGCGCCAGCAGCTTGGGTCGACAGAACACAGATACGCAGTATTTT

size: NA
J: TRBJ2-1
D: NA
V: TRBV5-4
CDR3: CASSSTRDLQYNEQFF
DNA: TGTGCCAGCAGCTCGACCCGGGACCTTCAGTACAATGAGCAGTTCTTC

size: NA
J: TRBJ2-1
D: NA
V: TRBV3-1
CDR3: CASSRGVDGNNEQFF
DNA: TGTGCCAGCAGCCGGGGGGTAGACGGAAACAATGAGCAGTTCTTC

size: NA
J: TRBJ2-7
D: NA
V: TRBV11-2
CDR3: CASSRGSSEQYF
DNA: TGTGCCAGCAGCCGAGGGTCTAGCGAGCAGTACTTC

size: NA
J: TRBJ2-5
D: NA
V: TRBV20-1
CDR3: CSAEGPQETQYF
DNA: TGCAGTGCCGAGGGGCCCCAAGAGACCCAGTACTTC

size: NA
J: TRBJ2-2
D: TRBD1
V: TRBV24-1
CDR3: CATSDASGGSAGELFF
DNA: TGTGCCACCAGTGATGCCTCAGGGGGCAGCGCCGGGGAGCTGTTTTTT

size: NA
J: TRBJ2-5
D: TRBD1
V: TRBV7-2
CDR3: CASSIDRGGKTQYF
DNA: TGTGCCAGCAGCATAGACAGGGGTGGGAAGACCCAGTACTTC

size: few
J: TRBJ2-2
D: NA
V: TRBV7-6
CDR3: CASSETVNTGELFF
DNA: TGTGCCAGCAGCGAGACTGTTAACACCGGGGAGCTGTTTTTT

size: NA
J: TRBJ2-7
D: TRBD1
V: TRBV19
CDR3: CASSIPGTGGEQYF
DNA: TGTGCCAGTAGCATCCCCGGGACAGGGGGGGAGCAGTACTTC